This is a list of T cell receptor beta chains from one sample in a study of T cell responses to AZD1222 COVID-19 vaccine. Data came from immunoSEQ multiplex PCR; TCRdb stores just in-frame clones and leaves some out. In the table there are about 70,000 clones, roughly 80% of which are singletons. The sample consisted of peripheral blood, taken 28 days after the second AZD1222 dose. Every receptor here comes from an adult who received the AZD1222 COVID-19 vaccine. Both conserved end residues are part of each CDR3. Fields, in order: V gene, D gene, clone size, J gene, CDR3 DNA, CDR3 protein. D genes are given only for firm matches. Clone size is shown for a subset of rows, as once, few, many or a class of expanded clone.

TRBV5-1	-	-	TRBJ2-2	TGCGCCAGCAGCTCTAGTACCGGGACTTCGGGCGGGGAGCTGTTTTTT	CASSSSTGTSGGELFF
TRBV3-1/TRBV3-2	-	-	TRBJ1-1	TGTGCCAGCAGCCGTTGGGACACTGAAGCTTTCTTT	CASSRWDTEAFF
TRBV5-6	TRBD2	-	TRBJ2-1	TGTGCCAGCAGCTCCCCTAGCGGGGGCTCCTACAATGAGCAGTTCTTC	CASSSPSGGSYNEQFF
TRBV7-8	-	once	TRBJ1-5	TGTGCCAGCAGCTTAGGGGGAGCAAGAGATAACCAGCCCCAGCATTTT	CASSLGGARDNQPQHF
TRBV15	-	once	TRBJ1-4	TGTGCCACCAGCTACCCCCAGGACGTAAATAATGAAAAACTGTTTTTT	CATSYPQDVNNEKLFF
TRBV24-1	TRBD1	few	TRBJ1-1	TGTGCCGCAGGACAGGGGCGACCTTGGAACACTGAAGCTTTCTTT	CAAGQGRPWNTEAFF
TRBV5-4	TRBD1	once	TRBJ2-7	TGTGCCAGCAGCCAAGAGACAGGGGGTTGGAACGAGCAGTACTTC	CASSQETGGWNEQYF
TRBV24-1	-	-	TRBJ2-1	TGTGCCACCAGTGATTCTGCGACTAGTTGGGATGAGCAGTTCTTC	CATSDSATSWDEQFF
TRBV19	-	-	TRBJ2-3	TGTGCCAGTAGCGGGTCGGCCACCACAGATACGCAGTATTTT	CASSGSATTDTQYF
TRBV6-4	TRBD1	-	TRBJ1-1	TGTGCCAGCACCCACCACGCGGACGGGACAGGATACACTGAAGCTTTCTTT	CASTHHADGTGYTEAFF
TRBV4-3	-	once	TRBJ2-6	TGCGCCAGCGGTAGGGGTGGGTCCTACTCTAGGGCCAACGTCCTGACTTTC	CASGRGGSYSRANVLTF
TRBV7-8	-	-	TRBJ2-7	TGTGCCAGCAGCCCTGGTATCGGATACGAGCAGTACTTC	CASSPGIGYEQYF
TRBV7-6	TRBD1	-	TRBJ2-7	TGTGCCAGCAGCTTAAACTTTGACAGGGGGAGTTTCGAGCAGTACTTC	CASSLNFDRGSFEQYF
TRBV12-3/TRBV12-4	-	-	TRBJ2-5	TGTGCCAGCAGTTTTCGGGGACAAGAGACCCAGTACTTC	CASSFRGQETQYF
TRBV6-6	-	-	TRBJ2-5	TGTGCCAGCAGTTACTCAGCAGAGACCCAGTACTTC	CASSYSAETQYF
TRBV18	-	-	TRBJ2-2	TGTGCCAGCTCACCATCCGGGACAAACACCGGGGAGCTGTTTTTT	CASSPSGTNTGELFF
TRBV18	TRBD1	-	TRBJ2-5	TGTGCCAGCTCACCCTCGGACAGGAAAGAGACCCAGTACTTC	CASSPSDRKETQYF
TRBV7-2	TRBD1	few	TRBJ1-3	TGTGCCAGCAGCCTCATGCCAGGGGGCGCAATGGACACCATATATTTT	CASSLMPGGAMDTIYF
TRBV29-1	TRBD1	-	TRBJ1-2	TGCAGCGTTGATGGGACAGGGGGCGGCTATGGCTACACCTTC	CSVDGTGGGYGYTF
TRBV19	-	-	TRBJ2-3	TGTGCCAGTAGTATCACTGGACAAAAACTCACAGATACGCAGTATTTT	CASSITGQKLTDTQYF
TRBV7-9	-	-	TRBJ1-1	TGTGCCAGCAGCCGCGGGGCCTATCAGGGCACTGAAGCTTTCTTT	CASSRGAYQGTEAFF
TRBV10-2	TRBD1	-	TRBJ1-1	TGCGCCAGCAGGACAGGGGGAGGTAAGGACACTGAAGCTTTCTTT	CASRTGGGKDTEAFF
TRBV2	-	-	TRBJ1-2	TGTGCCAGCAGCAGGGGTCTCAGGGATGGCTACACCTTC	CASSRGLRDGYTF
TRBV5-4	TRBD2	-	TRBJ2-3	TGTGCCAGCAGCCCTAGACTAGCGGGGGGAGCAGATACGCAGTATTTT	CASSPRLAGGADTQYF